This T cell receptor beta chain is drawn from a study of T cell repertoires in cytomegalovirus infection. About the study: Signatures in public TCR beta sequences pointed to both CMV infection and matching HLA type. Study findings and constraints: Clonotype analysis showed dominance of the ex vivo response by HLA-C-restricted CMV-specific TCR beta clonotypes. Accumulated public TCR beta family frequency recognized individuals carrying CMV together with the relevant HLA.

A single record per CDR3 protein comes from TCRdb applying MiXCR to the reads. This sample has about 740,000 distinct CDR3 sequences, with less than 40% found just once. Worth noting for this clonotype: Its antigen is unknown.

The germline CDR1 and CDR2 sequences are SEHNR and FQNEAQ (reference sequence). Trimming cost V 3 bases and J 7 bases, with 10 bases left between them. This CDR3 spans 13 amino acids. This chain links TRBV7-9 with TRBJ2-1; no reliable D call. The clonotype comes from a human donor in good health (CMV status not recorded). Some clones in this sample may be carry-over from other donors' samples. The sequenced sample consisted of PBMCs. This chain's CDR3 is CASSLSLRNEQFF. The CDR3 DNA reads TGTGCCAGCAGCTTGTCTCTGCGGAATGAGCAGTTCTTC.